This is a list of T cell receptor beta chains from one sample in a study of cytomegalovirus exposure and HLA in healthy donors. Profiling relied on immunoSEQ multiplex PCR, and the TCRdb table lists in-frame clones only, not all of them. The repertoire has under 200,000 clones, about 65% of them found once; the top ten carry approximately 3%. The sequenced material came from PBMCs. The receptor set was obtained from a woman under 40 in good health and CMV-seronegative. The CDR3 runs from the conserved cysteine through the conserved F or W.

V	J	CDR3
TRBV4-1	TRBJ1-2	CASSHYNYGYTF
TRBV7-9	TRBJ1-6	CSSSLTGSPLHF
TRBV6-1	TRBJ2-1	CASPGQGVDEQFF
TRBV4-1	TRBJ1-1	CASSPGQVRDAFF
TRBV4-3	TRBJ1-1	CASSQGGEDTEAFF
TRBV7-9	TRBJ2-7	CSSSLGANEQYF
TRBV19	TRBJ1-1	CASSITGFDTEAFF
TRBV6-1	TRBJ1-2	CASSEFPAGGNGYTF
TRBV4-3	TRBJ2-7	CASSQEMGDEQYF
TRBV6-5	TRBJ1-1	CASTPGRANTEAFF
TRBV6-5	TRBJ1-5	CASSYSQGGNQPQHF
TRBV28	TRBJ2-4	CASSTPGGAVKNIQYF
TRBV21-1	TRBJ2-7	CASERCRRALSYEQYF
TRBV10-3	TRBJ2-7	CAISESRVEQYF
TRBV4-3	TRBJ1-1	CASSQGVREHGTEAFF
TRBV18	TRBJ2-1	CASYRDRSPVQQFF
TRBV14	TRBJ2-1	CASSQETAGVMGNEQFF
TRBV6-1	TRBJ2-2	CASSEVGKSNTGELFF
TRBV20-1	TRBJ1-1	CSATITEAFF
TRBV28	TRBJ2-7	CASSTTSVVYEQYF
TRBV10-3	TRBJ2-2	CAMTGTSGRNTGELFF
TRBV11-2	TRBJ1-6	CASSFQYNSPLHF
TRBV25-1	TRBJ1-4	CASSARGGRNEKLFF
TRBV29-1	TRBJ2-3	CSAVRGLGTDTQYF
TRBV30	TRBJ1-6	CAWRGRGRGSPLHF
TRBV4-2	TRBJ1-1	CASSQSLTGSVEAFF
TRBV10-3	TRBJ2-7	CAISAPRQGSNEQYF
TRBV29-1	TRBJ1-2	CSVVGSYGYTF
TRBV4-1	TRBJ2-3	CASSSTGTSGTGGQYF
TRBV2	TRBJ1-2	CASSLQGSDGYTF
TRBV4-3	TRBJ2-2	CASSFRLAGARIGELFF